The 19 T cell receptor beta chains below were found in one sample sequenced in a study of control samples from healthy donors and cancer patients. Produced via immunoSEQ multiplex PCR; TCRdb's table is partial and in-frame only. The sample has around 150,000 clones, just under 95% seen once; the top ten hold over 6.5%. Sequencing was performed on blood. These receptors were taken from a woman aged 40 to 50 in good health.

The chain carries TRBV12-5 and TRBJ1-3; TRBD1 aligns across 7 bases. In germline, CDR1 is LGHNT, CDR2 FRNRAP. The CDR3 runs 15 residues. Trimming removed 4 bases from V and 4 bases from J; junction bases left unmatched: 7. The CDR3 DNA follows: TGTGCTAGTGGTTACCTAACAGGGGCCGGAAACACCATATATTTT. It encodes CASGYLTGAGNTIYF. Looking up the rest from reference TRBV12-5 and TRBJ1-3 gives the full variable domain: DARVTQTPRHKVTEMGQEVTMRCQPILGHNTVFWYRQTMMQGLELLAYFRNRAPLDDSGMPKDRFSAEMPDATLATLKIQPSEPRDSAVYFCASGYLTGAGNTIYFGEGSWLTVV.

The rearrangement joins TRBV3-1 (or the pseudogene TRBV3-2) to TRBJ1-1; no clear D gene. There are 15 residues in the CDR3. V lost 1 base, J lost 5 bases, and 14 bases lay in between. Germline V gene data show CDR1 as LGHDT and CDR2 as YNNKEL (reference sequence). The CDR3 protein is CASSQVFPWTTEAFF. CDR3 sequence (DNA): TGTGCCAGCAGCCAAGTGTTTCCGTGGACGACTGAAGCTTTCTTT.

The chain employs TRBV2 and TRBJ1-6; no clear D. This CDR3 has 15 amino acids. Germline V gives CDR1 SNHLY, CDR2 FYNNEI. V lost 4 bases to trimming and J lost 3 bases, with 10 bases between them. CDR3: CASSGGWDYNSPLHF. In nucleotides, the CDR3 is TGTGCCAGCAGTGGGGGTTGGGACTATAATTCACCCCTCCACTTT.

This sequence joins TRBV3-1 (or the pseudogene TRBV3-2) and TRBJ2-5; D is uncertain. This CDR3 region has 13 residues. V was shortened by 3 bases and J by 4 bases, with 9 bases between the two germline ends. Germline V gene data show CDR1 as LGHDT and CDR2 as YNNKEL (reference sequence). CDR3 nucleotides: TGTGCCAGCAGCCATCTGGGCGCAGAGACCCAGTACTTC. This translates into CASSHLGAETQYF.

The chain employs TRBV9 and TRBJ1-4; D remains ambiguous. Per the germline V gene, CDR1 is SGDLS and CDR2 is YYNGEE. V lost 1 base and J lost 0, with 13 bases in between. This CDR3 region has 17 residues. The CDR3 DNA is TGTGCCAGCAGCGTATCCCCCCTCCGTGCAACTAATGAAAAACTGTTTTTT. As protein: CASSVSPLRATNEKLFF.

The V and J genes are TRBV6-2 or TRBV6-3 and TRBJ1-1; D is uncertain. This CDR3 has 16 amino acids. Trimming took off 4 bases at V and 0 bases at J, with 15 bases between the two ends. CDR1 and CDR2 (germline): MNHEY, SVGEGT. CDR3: CASSFRAYSMNTEAFF. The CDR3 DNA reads TGTGCCAGCAGTTTCCGGGCGTACTCCATGAACACTGAAGCTTTCTTT.

CDR3 sequence reads: CASSTRTSSYEQYF. CDR3 DNA: TGTGCCAGCAGTACTAGGACAAGCTCCTACGAGCAGTACTTC. The V and J genes are TRBV27 and TRBJ2-7, with D possibly called TRBD1 or TRBD2 (5 bases each). The V gene's germline CDR1 is MNHEY and CDR2 SMNVEV (reference sequence). The CDR3 runs 14 residues. V was shortened by 5 bases and J by 0 bases, with 11 bases between the two germline ends.

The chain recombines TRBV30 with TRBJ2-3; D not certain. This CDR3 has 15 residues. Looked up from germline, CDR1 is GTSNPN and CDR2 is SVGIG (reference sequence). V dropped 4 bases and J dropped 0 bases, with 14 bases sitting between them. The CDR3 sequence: CAWTRAGLSTDTQYF. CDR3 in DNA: TGTGCCTGGACACGGGCAGGCCTTAGCACAGATACGCAGTATTTT.

The CDR3 here is CASSLGLAGGHEQFF. In nucleotides, the CDR3 is TGCGCCAGCAGCTTGGGACTAGCGGGAGGGCATGAGCAGTTCTTC. The chain employs TRBV5-1 and TRBJ2-1; 14 bases line up with TRBD2. The length of the CDR3 is 15 residues. The junction had 1 base not matched to a gene; V was cut back by 0 bases and J by 8 bases. Per the germline V gene, CDR1 is SGHRS and CDR2 is YFSETQ.

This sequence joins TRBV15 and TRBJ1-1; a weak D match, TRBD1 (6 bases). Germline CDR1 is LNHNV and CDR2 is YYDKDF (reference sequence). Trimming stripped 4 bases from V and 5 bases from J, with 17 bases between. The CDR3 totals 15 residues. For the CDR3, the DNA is TGTGCCACCAGCACCCGGACAGAAGGAAATACTGAAGCTTTCTTT. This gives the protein CATSTRTEGNTEAFF.

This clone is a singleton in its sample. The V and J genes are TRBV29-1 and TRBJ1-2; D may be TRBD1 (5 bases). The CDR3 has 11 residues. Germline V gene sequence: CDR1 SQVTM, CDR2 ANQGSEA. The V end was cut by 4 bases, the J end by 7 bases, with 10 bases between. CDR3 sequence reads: CSVAGLGGYTF. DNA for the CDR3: TGCAGCGTTGCAGGGCTGGGTGGCTACACCTTC.

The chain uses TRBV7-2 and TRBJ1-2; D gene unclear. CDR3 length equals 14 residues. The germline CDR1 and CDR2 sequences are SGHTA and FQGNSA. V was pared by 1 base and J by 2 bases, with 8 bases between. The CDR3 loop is CASSLVGLNYGYTF. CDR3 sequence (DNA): TGTGCCAGCAGCTTAGTGGGCCTGAACTATGGCTACACCTTC.

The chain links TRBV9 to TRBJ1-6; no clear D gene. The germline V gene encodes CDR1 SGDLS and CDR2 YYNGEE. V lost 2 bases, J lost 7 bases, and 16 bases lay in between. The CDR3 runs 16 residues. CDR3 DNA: TGTGCCAGCAGCGTTTTGGACGGACTTAACAATTCACCCCTCCACTTT. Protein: CASSVLDGLNNSPLHF.

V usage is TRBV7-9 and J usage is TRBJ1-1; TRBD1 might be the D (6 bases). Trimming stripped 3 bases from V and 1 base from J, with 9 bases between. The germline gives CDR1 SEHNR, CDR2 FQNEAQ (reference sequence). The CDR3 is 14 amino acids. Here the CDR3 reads CASSFTGANTEAFF. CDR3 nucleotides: TGTGCCAGCAGCTTTACGGGGGCGAACACTGAAGCTTTCTTT. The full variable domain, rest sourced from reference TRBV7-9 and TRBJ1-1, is DTGVSQNPRHKITKRGQNVTFRCDPISEHNRLYWYRQTLGQGPEFLTYFQNEAQLEKSRLLSDRFSAERPKGSFSTLEIQRTEQGDSAMYLCASSFTGANTEAFFGQGTRLTVV.

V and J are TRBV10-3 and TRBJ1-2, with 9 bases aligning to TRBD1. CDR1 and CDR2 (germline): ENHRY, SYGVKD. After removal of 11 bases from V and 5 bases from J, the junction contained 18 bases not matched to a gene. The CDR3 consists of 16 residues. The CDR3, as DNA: TGTGCCTCTTCCCGGGACAGGGAGCAGACCCTTTATGGCTACACCTTC. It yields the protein CASSRDREQTLYGYTF.

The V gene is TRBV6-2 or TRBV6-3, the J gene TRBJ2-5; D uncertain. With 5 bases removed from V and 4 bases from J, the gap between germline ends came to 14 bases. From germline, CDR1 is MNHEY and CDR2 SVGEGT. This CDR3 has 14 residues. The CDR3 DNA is TGTGCCAGCAGTGCCCCCAGTCGTGGAGAGACCCAGTACTTC. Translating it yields CASSAPSRGETQYF.

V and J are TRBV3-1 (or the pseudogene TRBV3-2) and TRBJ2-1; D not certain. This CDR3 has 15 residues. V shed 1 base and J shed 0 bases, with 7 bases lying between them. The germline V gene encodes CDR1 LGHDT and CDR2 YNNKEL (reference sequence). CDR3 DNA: TGTGCCAGCAGCCAAGCTCTGAGCTCCTACAATGAGCAGTTCTTC. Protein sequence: CASSQALSSYNEQFF.

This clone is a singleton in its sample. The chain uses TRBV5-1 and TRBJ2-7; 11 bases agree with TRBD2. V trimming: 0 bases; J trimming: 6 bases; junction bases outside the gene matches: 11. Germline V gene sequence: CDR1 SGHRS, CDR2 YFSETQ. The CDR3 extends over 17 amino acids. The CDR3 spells CASSLELAGGRPGEQYF. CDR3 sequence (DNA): TGCGCCAGCAGCTTGGAGCTAGCGGGAGGCAGACCTGGCGAGCAGTACTTC.

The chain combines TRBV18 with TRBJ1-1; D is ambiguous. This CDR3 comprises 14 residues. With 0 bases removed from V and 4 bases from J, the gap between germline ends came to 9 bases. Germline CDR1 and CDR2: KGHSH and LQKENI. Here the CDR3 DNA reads TGTGCCAGCTCACCACCGGGTTTTTCCACTGAAGCTTTCTTT. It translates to CASSPPGFSTEAFF. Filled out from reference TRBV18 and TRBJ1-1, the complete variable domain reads NAGVMQNPRHLVRRRGQEARLRCSPMKGHSHVYWYRQLPEEGLKFMVYLQKENIIDESGMPKERFSAEFPKEGPSILRIQQVVRGDSAAYFCASSPPGFSTEAFFGQGTRLTVV.